The 15 T cell receptor beta chains reported below all come from one sample, sequenced in a study of neurological immune-mediated disorders. TCRdb reprocessed the 5' RACE reads via MiXCR and lists one record per CDR3 protein. The sample has roughly 28,000 distinct CDR3 sequences; 3% to 3.5% are singletons. Sequencing input: PBMCs. The receptor set was obtained from a woman aged 25 to 39 with multiple sclerosis.

In its sample, this clonotype was seen many times. The CDR3 loop reads CASKPDRSYNEQFF. Written as DNA, the CDR3 is TGCGCCAGCAAGCCGGACCGATCCTACAATGAGCAGTTCTTC. The V and J genes are TRBV5-1 and TRBJ2-1; D is ambiguous. V gave up 6 bases and J gave up 1 base, with 11 bases separating them. Germline-derived CDR1 and CDR2 are SGHRS and YFSETQ. The CDR3 consists of 14 residues.

This clonotype was seen ten or more times. Lacking the conserved final phenylalanine or tryptophan, this CDR3 likely reflects a read error. The DNA is omitted, as the CDR3 cannot be located on it reliably, and the CDR3 follows TCRdb's listing. V usage is TRBV7-9 and J usage is TRBJ2-5; TRBD1, the table's D call, lacks a check against the DNA. Germline V gene data show CDR1 as SEHNR and CDR2 as FQNEAQ (reference sequence). 12 amino acids form the CDR3, both terminal residues included. CDR3 residues: CASSLGRQGNSL.

In its sample, this clonotype was seen many times. V and J are TRBV6-6 and TRBJ2-3; D ambiguous. CDR3 length: 11 amino acids. With 6 bases removed from V and 2 bases from J, the gap between germline ends came to 3 bases. The germline gives CDR1 MNHNY, CDR2 SVGAGI (reference sequence). The CDR3 coding sequence is TGTGCCAGCAGAGTCACAGATACGCAGTATTTT. This encodes CASRVTDTQYF.

This clonotype has at least ten counts. The chain couples TRBV7-8 to TRBJ1-6, with D possibly TRBD1 on 5 matching bases. CDR3 length: 13 amino acids. Trimming shortened V by 2 bases and J by 10 bases, and 9 bases separated the two germline ends. The germline CDR1 and CDR2 sequences are SGHVS and FQNEAQ. In DNA form, the CDR3 reads TGTGCCAGCAGCTTAACCGGGGACTCACCCCTCCACTTT. This gives the protein CASSLTGDSPLHF.

This clonotype was found many times. This chain joins TRBV25-1 and TRBJ1-2, with no clear D. V lost 8 bases to trimming and J lost 7 bases, with 11 bases between them. The CDR3 length is 11 residues. CDR1 is MGHDK, CDR2 SYGVNS, per germline. This chain's CDR3 is CASGGLSGYTF. CDR3 nucleotide sequence: TGTGCCAGCGGAGGACTAAGTGGCTACACCTTC.

This clonotype was counted many times. The chain carries TRBV5-1 and TRBJ1-2, with D uncertain. The length of the CDR3 is 13 residues. Germline V gene lookup returns CDR1 SGHRS and CDR2 YFSETQ. V was pared by 1 base and J by 1 base, with 5 bases between. Here the CDR3 DNA reads TGCGCCAGCAGCTTGAAAGATAACTATGGCTACACCTTC. It codes for CASSLKDNYGYTF. The full variable domain, rest sourced from reference TRBV5-1 and TRBJ1-2, is KAGVTQTPRYLIKTRGQQVTLSCSPISGHRSVSWYQQTPGQGLQFLFEYFSETQRNKGNFPGRFSGRQFSNSRSEMNVSTLELGDSALYLCASSLKDNYGYTFGSGTRLTVV.

This clonotype was detected ten times or more. This chain connects TRBV5-1 to TRBJ1-5; weak D call: TRBD1 (5 bases). The CDR3 contains 16 residues. Germline assignment: CDR1 SGHRS and CDR2 YFSETQ. Trimming took 0 bases from V and 6 from J, leaving 16 bases between them. The chain's CDR3 is CASSLDQGRSLQPQHF. The CDR3 bases are TGCGCCAGCAGCTTGGATCAGGGCAGGTCCCTTCAGCCCCAGCATTTT.

The chain joins TRBV11-3 to TRBJ2-2; D remains unclear. The V end was cut by 6 bases, the J end by 5 bases, with 16 bases between. The germline CDR1 and CDR2 sequences are SGHNT and YENEEA. The CDR3 totals 15 residues. CDR3 residues: CASRYRSEQTGELFF. In nucleotides, the CDR3 is TGTGCCAGCAGATATAGATCGGAACAGACCGGGGAGCTGTTTTTT.

This clonotype was recorded at least ten times. V usage is TRBV2 and J usage is TRBJ2-2; 12 bases fit TRBD2. CDR3 length: 15 amino acids. V shed 6 bases, J shed 5 bases, and the junction held 4 bases outside the gene matches. CDR1 and CDR2 (germline): SNHLY, FYNNEI. This CDR3 is CASRVLAGGTGELFF. In nucleotides, the CDR3 is TGTGCCAGCAGAGTACTAGCGGGGGGAACCGGGGAGCTGTTTTTT.

This clonotype showed up many times. The chain employs TRBV14 and TRBJ2-5; a weak D match, TRBD1 (6 bases). The CDR3 contains 15 residues. Germline CDR1 is SGHDN and CDR2 is FVKESK. V lost 4 bases, J lost 3 bases, and 15 bases lay in between. The CDR3 is CASSRMGAGEETQYF. The CDR3 DNA reads as TGTGCCAGCAGCCGCATGGGGGCAGGGGAAGAGACCCAGTACTTC. The variable domain in full, with the rest retrieved from reference TRBV14 and TRBJ2-5, is EAGVTQFPSHSVIEKGQTVTLRCDPISGHDNLYWYRRVMGKEIKFLLHFVKESKQDESGMPNNRFLAERTGGTYSTLKVQPAELEDSGVYFCASSRMGAGEETQYFGPGTRLLVL.

The chain links TRBV18 to TRBJ1-1; D possibly corresponds to TRBD1 (5 bases). Trimming removed 4 bases from V and 1 base from J, with 10 bases in between. The CDR3 has 14 residues. From germline, CDR1 is KGHSH and CDR2 LQKENI. The CDR3 here is CASSRGNSNTEAFF. CDR3 nucleotide sequence: TGTGCCAGCTCACGGGGGAACTCGAACACTGAAGCTTTCTTT.

This clonotype was found many times. The chain has TRBV4-2 and TRBJ2-3; possibly TRBD2 for D (6 bases). Germline loops: CDR1 LGHNA, CDR2 YNFKEQ. The V end was cut by 4 bases, the J end by 0 bases, with 11 bases between. This CDR3 has 15 amino acids. As DNA, the CDR3 is TGTGCCAGCAGCCCTGTCGGGACTAGCACAGATACGCAGTATTTT. Its translation is CASSPVGTSTDTQYF.

This clonotype appeared many times. The chain joins TRBV5-1 to TRBJ1-4, with D possibly matching TRBD1 (5 bases). Trimming left V 2 bases short and J 3 bases short, with 11 bases between. Germline assignment: CDR1 SGHRS and CDR2 YFSETQ. The CDR3 runs 15 residues. CDR3 sequence reads: CASSFDSSSNEKLFF. In DNA, the CDR3 is TGCGCCAGCAGCTTCGACAGCAGTTCTAATGAAAAACTGTTTTTT.

The chain has TRBV7-2 and TRBJ2-1; tentatively, D is TRBD2 (6 bases). In germline, CDR1 is SGHTA, CDR2 FQGNSA. V shed 4 bases and J shed 5 bases, with 18 bases lying between them. The CDR3 length is 16 residues. CDR3 nucleotide sequence: TGTGCCAGCAGCTACCGGGACTCTAGGGGAAACAATGAGCAGTTCTTC. Translation gives CASSYRDSRGNNEQFF.

There are many counts of this clonotype. The genes are TRBV5-1 and TRBJ2-7, with 14 bases matching TRBD2. In germline, CDR1 is SGHRS, CDR2 YFSETQ. The CDR3 covers 18 residues. V gave up 0 bases and J gave up 1 base; unmatched junction bases: 6. The CDR3 DNA reads as TGCGCCAGCAGCTTGGGACTGGGACTAGCGGGGGAGTCCTACGAGCAGTACTTC. It yields the protein CASSLGLGLAGESYEQYF.